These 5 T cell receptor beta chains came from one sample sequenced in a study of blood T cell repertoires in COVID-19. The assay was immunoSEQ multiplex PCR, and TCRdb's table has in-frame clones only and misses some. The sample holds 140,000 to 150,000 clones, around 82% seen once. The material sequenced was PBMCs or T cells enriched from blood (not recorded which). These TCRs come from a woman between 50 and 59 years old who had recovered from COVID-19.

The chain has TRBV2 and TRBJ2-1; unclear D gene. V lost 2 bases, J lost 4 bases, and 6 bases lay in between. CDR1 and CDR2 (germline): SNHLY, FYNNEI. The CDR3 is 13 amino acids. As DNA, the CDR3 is TGTGCCAGCAGTGAAACTGAATACAATGAGCAGTTCTTC. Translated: CASSETEYNEQFF.

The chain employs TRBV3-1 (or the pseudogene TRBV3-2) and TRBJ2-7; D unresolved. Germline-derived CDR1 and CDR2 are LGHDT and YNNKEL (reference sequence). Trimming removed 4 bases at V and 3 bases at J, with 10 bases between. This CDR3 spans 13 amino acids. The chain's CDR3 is CASSLYTNYEQYF. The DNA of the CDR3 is TGTGCCAGCAGCCTCTACACTAACTACGAGCAGTACTTC.

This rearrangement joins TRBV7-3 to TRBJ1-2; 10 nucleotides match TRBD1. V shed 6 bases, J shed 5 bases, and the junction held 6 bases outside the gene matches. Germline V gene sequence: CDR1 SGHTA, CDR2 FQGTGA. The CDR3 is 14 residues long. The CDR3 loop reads CASRAGQGVYGYTF. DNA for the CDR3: TGTGCCAGCAGAGCAGGACAGGGGGTGTATGGCTACACCTTC.

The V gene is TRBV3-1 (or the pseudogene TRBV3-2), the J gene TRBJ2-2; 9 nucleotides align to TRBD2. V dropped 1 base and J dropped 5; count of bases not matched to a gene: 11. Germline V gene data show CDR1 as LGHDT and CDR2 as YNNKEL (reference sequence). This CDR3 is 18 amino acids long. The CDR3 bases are TGTGCCAGCAGCCAAGCCAAGCGGGGGGTCTTTAAAACCGGGGAGCTGTTTTTT. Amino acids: CASSQAKRGVFKTGELFF.

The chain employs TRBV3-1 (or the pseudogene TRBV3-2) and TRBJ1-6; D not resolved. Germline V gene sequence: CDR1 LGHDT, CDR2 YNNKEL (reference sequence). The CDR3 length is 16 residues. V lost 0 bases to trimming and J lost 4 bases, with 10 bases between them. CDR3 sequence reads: CASSQDWAVYNSPLHF. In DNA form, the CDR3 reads TGTGCCAGCAGCCAAGATTGGGCCGTTTATAATTCACCCCTCCACTTT.